This TCR beta chain was identified in a study of cytomegalovirus exposure and HLA in healthy donors. General study findings and limits: The authors listed 180 or so TCR beta chains as cytomegalovirus-associated. The classifier reportedly diagnosed cytomegalovirus status with high specificity and sensitivity.

Libraries were prepared by immunoSEQ multiplex PCR; TCRdb keeps only in-frame clonotypes and omits some of them. Here the sample spans 180,000 or so clones, more than 65% being singletons. J gave up 7 bases and V 8 bases, and 12 bases lay outside the gene matches. The germline V gene encodes CDR1 SGHRS and CDR2 YFSETQ. The CDR3 contains 14 residues. Comments on this clone: Its antigen is still unknown.

The chain uses TRBV5-1 and TRBJ2-1; TRBD1 matches at 7 bases. The TCR comes from a woman aged 25 to 39 in good health and CMV-seropositive. Material for sequencing was PBMCs. This CDR3 is CASNEMTGTNEQFF. CDR3 DNA sequence: TGCGCCAGTAACGAGATGACAGGGACAAATGAGCAGTTCTTC. The full variable domain, rest sourced from reference TRBV5-1 and TRBJ2-1, is KAGVTQTPRYLIKTRGQQVTLSCSPISGHRSVSWYQQTPGQGLQFLFEYFSETQRNKGNFPGRFSGRQFSNSRSEMNVSTLELGDSALYLCASNEMTGTNEQFFGPGTRLTVL.